This T cell receptor (beta chain) came from a study of T cells in Graves' hyperthyroidism and ophthalmopathy. Background on the study: Any treatment followed the collection of peripheral blood at initial diagnosis.

Amplified TCR beta CDR3 regions came from RNA transcripts. Researchers ran a first-round RT-PCR on the TCR CDR3 using the HTBI primer set. TCRdb analysed the multiplex PCR reads with MiXCR anew, one entry per CDR3 protein. The sample carries nearly 600,000 distinct CDR3 sequences, 14% recorded once. This clonotype was seen ten or more times. The V end lost 6 bases, the J end lost 1 base, and 18 bases lay between the germline ends. CDR3 length equals 16 residues. Per germline, CDR1 MDHEN and CDR2 SYDVKM. Input material: blood. The chain couples TRBV28 to TRBJ1-1; D is undetermined. This TCR was sampled from a woman under 30 with Graves' ophthalmopathy. The chain's CDR3 is CASSRIWEGENTEAFF. CDR3 bases: TGTGCCAGCAGCCGCATCTGGGAGGGAGAGAACACTGAAGCTTTCTTT.